These T cell receptor beta chains were read from a single sample in a study of human T cells and chemical hapten exposure. MiXCR, run by TCRdb on the RACE reads, gives a single entry per CDR3 protein. The sample has around 360,000 distinct CDR3 sequences, over 6% seen once; the top ten hold under 7%. Sequencing used whole blood, obtained in connection with sensitization to the hapten diphenylcyclopropenone (DPC). The receptors shown here come from a woman under 30 with alopecia areata. Some clones in this sample may be carry-over from other donors' samples. Each CDR3 is given with its conserved first and last residue. The D gene is left open where the match is weak. Size is stated for part of the rows, as once, few or many counts, or as a class when the clone is expanded.

j_call | d_call | v_call | clone_size | cdr3_length | cdr3_aa | cdr3_nt
TRBJ2-3 | TRBD2 | TRBV9 | NA | 17 | CASSPGLAGGLTDTQYF | TGTGCCAGCAGCCCGGGACTAGCGGGGGGGCTCACAGATACGCAGTATTTT
TRBJ2-3 | NA | TRBV12-3/TRBV12-4 | few | 15 | CASSLERAGGDTQYF | TGTGCCAGCAGTTTAGAACGGGCCGGGGGAGATACGCAGTATTTT
TRBJ1-4 | NA | TRBV18 | NA | 15 | CASNKQGWSGEKLFF | TGTGCCAGCAACAAACAGGGATGGAGTGGGGAAAAACTGTTTTTT
TRBJ1-6 | NA | TRBV6-5 | many | 16 | CASSYRRPLGGSPLHF | TGTGCCAGCAGTTATCGCCGGCCCCTGGGGGGTTCACCCCTCCACTTT
TRBJ2-7 | TRBD2 | TRBV7-2 | many | 15 | CASSTGLAGDYEQYF | TGTGCCAGCAGCACCGGACTAGCGGGGGACTACGAGCAGTACTTC
TRBJ1-5 | NA | TRBV6-2/TRBV6-3 | many | 14 | CASSVRDGDQPQHF | TGTGCCAGCAGTGTCAGGGACGGGGATCAGCCCCAGCATTTT
TRBJ1-1 | NA | TRBV4-3 | many | 15 | CASSQDRWEGTEAFF | TGCGCCAGCAGCCAAGATCGATGGGAAGGGACTGAAGCTTTCTTT
TRBJ1-1 | NA | TRBV7-9 | NA | 13 | CASSPTERSEAFF | TGTGCCAGCAGCCCTACCGAGAGGTCCGAAGCTTTCTTT
TRBJ2-7 | NA | TRBV9 | few | 14 | CASSVDDSSYEQYF | TGTGCCAGCAGCGTAGACGACAGCTCCTACGAGCAGTACTTC
TRBJ1-2 | NA | TRBV6-6 | many | 14 | CASTSSEGRYGYTF | TGTGCCAGCACCTCTTCGGAGGGCCGCTATGGCTACACCTTC
TRBJ1-3 | TRBD1 | TRBV7-9 | many | 16 | CASSKSGTVSGNTIYF | TGTGCCAGCAGCAAGTCCGGGACAGTCTCTGGAAACACCATATATTTT
TRBJ1-2 | NA | TRBV6-5 | many | 13 | CASSYAGANGYTF | TGTGCCAGCAGTTATGCAGGGGCCAATGGCTACACCTTC
TRBJ2-2 | NA | TRBV24-1 | few | 14 | CATGSAGNTGELFF | TGTGCCACCGGGAGTGCAGGGAACACCGGGGAGCTGTTTTTT
TRBJ2-5 | TRBD2 | TRBV7-2 | NA | 14 | CASSLTSGQETQYF | TGTGCCAGCAGCTTAACTAGCGGACAAGAGACCCAGTACTTC
TRBJ1-2 | NA | TRBV7-2 | many | 14 | CASSFNPPIGGYTF | TGTGCCAGCAGCTTTAACCCACCTATTGGTGGCTACACCTTC
TRBJ2-1 | TRBD1 | TRBV14 | many | 14 | CASSPDRGYNEQFF | TGTGCCAGCAGCCCGGACAGGGGGTACAATGAGCAGTTCTTC